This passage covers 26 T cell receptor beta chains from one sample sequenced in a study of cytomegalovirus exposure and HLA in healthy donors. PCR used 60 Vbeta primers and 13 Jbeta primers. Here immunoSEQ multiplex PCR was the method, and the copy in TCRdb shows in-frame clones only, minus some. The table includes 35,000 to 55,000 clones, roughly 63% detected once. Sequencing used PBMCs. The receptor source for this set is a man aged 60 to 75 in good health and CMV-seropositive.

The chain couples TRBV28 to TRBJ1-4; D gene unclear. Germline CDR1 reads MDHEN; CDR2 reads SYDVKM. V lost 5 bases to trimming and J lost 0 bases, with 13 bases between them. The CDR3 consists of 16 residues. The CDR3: CASSPNWAPTNEKLFF. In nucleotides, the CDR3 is TGTGCCAGCAGTCCGAACTGGGCCCCAACTAATGAAAAACTGTTTTTT.

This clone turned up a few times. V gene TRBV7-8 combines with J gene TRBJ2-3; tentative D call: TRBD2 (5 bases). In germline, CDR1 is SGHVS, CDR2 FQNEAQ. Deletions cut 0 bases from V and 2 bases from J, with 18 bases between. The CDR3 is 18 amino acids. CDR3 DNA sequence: TGTGCCAGCAGCTTAGCTCGGCGCGGGCTAGCCCCCACAGATACGCAGTATTTT. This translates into CASSLARRGLAPTDTQYF.

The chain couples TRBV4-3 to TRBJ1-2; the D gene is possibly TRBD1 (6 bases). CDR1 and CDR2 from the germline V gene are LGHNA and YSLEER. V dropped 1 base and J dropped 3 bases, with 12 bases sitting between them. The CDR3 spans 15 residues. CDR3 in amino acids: CASSQGRGGDYGYTF. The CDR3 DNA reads TGCGCCAGCAGCCAAGGCCGAGGGGGAGACTATGGCTACACCTTC.

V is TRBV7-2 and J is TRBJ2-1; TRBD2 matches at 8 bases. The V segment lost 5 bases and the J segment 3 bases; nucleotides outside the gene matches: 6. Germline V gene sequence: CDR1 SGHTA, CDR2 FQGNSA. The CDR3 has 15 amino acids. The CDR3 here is CASSQAGTSYNEQFF. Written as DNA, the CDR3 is TGTGCCAGCAGCCAAGCCGGGACTAGCTACAATGAGCAGTTCTTC.

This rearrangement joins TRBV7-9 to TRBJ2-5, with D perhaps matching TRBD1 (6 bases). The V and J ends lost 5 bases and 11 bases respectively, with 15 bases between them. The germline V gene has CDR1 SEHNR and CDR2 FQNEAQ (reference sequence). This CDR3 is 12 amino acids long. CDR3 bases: TGTGCCAGCAGCATGCCGTTGGGACATCAGTACTTC. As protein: CASSMPLGHQYF.

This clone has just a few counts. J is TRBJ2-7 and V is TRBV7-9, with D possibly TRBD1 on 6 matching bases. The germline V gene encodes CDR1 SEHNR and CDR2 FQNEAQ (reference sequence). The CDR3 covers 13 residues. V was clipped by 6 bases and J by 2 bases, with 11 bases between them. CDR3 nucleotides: TGTGCCAGCAGGAATGGACAGACCTACGAGCAGTACTTC. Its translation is CASRNGQTYEQYF.

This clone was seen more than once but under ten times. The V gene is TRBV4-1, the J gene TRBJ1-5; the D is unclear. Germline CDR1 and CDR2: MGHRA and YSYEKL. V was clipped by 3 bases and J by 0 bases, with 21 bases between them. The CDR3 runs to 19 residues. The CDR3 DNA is TGCGCCAGCAGCCACCCCACCCCTAGGTTGGATTATAGCAATCAGCCCCAGCATTTT. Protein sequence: CASSHPTPRLDYSNQPQHF.

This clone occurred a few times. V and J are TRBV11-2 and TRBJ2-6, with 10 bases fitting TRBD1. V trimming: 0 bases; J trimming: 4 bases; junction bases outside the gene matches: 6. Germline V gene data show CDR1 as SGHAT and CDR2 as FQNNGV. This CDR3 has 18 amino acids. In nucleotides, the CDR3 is TGTGCCAGCAGCTTAGAAGGGACAGGGGCGTCCGGGGCCAACGTCCTGACTTTC. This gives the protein CASSLEGTGASGANVLTF.

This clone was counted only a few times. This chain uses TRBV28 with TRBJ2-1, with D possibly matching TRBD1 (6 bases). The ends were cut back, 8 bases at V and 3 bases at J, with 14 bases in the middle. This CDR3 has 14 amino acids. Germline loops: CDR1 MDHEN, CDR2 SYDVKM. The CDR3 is CASGVLQGYNEQFF. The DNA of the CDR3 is TGTGCCAGCGGGGTCTTACAGGGCTACAATGAGCAGTTCTTC.

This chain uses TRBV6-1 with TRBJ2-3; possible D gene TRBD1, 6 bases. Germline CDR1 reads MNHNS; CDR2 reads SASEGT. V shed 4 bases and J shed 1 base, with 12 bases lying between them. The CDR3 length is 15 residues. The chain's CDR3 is CASSAGRGGTDTQYF. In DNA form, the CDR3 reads TGTGCCAGCAGTGCCGGCAGGGGTGGCACAGATACGCAGTATTTT.

The chain's CDR3 is CASRRQTPNTGELFF. The DNA for the CDR3 is TGTGCCAGCAGGAGACAGACTCCGAACACCGGGGAGCTGTTTTTT. The genes are TRBV6-1 and TRBJ2-2; D may be TRBD1 (5 bases). Germline V lookup: CDR1 MNHNS, CDR2 SASEGT. The CDR3 sequence is 15 residues long. Trimming pared 6 bases from V and 0 bases from J, leaving 11 bases between.

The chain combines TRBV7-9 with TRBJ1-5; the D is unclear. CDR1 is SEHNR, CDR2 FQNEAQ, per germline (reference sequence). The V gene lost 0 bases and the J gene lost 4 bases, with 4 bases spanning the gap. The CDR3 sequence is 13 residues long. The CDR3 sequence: CASSLALNQPQHF. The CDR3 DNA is TGTGCCAGCAGCTTAGCGTTAAATCAGCCCCAGCATTTT.

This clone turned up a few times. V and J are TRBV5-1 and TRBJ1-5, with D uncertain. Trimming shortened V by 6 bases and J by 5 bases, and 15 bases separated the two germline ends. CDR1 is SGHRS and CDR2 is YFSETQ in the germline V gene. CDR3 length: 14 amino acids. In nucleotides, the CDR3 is TGCGCCAGCACCCTCCTAGACCCCTATCAGCCCCAGCATTTT. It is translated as CASTLLDPYQPQHF.

Here the CDR3 DNA reads TGCGCCAGCAGCTTAGTCCCGGGACTAGCGGGAGGCCCTAATGAGCAGTTCTTC. Amino acid sequence: CASSLVPGLAGGPNEQFF. V and J are TRBV5-1 and TRBJ2-1; 15 bases line up with TRBD2. This CDR3 comprises 18 residues. The V gene's germline CDR1 is SGHRS and CDR2 YFSETQ. Trimming took 2 bases from V and 7 from J; bases not matched to a gene: 10. Full variable domain (rest looked up from reference TRBV5-1 and TRBJ2-1): KAGVTQTPRYLIKTRGQQVTLSCSPISGHRSVSWYQQTPGQGLQFLFEYFSETQRNKGNFPGRFSGRQFSNSRSEMNVSTLELGDSALYLCASSLVPGLAGGPNEQFFGPGTRLTVL.

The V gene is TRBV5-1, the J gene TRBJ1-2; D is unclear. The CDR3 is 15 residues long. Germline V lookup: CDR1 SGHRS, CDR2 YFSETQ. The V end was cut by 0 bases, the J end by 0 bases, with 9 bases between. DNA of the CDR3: TGCGCCAGCAGCTTGGCAGGATCCTCTAACTATGGCTACACCTTC. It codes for CASSLAGSSNYGYTF.

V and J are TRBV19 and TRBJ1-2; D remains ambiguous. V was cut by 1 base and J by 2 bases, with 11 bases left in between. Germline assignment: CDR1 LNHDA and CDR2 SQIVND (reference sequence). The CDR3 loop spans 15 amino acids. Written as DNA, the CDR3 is TGTGCCAGTAGTATAGGACGGGGATTCAACTATGGCTACACCTTC. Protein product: CASSIGRGFNYGYTF.

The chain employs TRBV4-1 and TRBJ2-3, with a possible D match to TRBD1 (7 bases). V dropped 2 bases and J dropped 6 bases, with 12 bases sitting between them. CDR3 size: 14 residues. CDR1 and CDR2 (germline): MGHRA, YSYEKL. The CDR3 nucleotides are TGCGCCAGCAGCCAAAACAGGGGAGGTGATACGCAGTATTTT. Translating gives CASSQNRGGDTQYF.

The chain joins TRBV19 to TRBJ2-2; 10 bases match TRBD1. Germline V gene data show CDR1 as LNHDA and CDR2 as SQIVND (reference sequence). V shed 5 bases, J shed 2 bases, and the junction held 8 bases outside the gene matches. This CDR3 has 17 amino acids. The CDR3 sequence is CASSLWTGGTNTGELFF. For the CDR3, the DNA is TGTGCCAGTAGTCTGTGGACAGGGGGAACAAACACCGGGGAGCTGTTTTTT.

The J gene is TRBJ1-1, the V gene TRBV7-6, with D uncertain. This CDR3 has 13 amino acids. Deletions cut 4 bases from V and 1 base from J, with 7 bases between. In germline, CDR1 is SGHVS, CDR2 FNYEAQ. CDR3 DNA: TGTGCCAGCAGCTCAGTTGGGAACACTGAAGCTTTCTTT. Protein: CASSSVGNTEAFF.

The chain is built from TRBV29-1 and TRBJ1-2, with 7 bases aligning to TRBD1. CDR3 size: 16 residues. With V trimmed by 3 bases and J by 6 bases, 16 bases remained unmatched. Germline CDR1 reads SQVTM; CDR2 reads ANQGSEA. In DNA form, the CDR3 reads TGCAGCGTTGACGGAGGACAGGCCACTCTTACCGATGGCTACACCTTC. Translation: CSVDGGQATLTDGYTF.

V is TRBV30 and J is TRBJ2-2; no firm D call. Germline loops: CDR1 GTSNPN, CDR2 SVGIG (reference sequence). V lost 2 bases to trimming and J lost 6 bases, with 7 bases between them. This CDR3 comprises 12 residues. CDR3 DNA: TGTGCCTGGAGTCCCCGGGCCGGGGAGCTGTTTTTT. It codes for CAWSPRAGELFF.

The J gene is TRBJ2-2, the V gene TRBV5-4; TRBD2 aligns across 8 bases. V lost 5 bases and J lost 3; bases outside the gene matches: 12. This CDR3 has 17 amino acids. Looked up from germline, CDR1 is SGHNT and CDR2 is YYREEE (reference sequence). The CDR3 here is CASSPFIGLADTGELFF. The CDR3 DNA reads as TGTGCCAGCAGTCCGTTCATCGGACTAGCTGACACCGGGGAGCTGTTTTTT.

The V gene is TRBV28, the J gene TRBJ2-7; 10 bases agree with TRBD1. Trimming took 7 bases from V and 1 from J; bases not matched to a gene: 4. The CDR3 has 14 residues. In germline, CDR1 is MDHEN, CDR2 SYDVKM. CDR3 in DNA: TGTGCCAGCAAGGACAGGGGGATTTCCTACGAGCAGTACTTC. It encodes CASKDRGISYEQYF.

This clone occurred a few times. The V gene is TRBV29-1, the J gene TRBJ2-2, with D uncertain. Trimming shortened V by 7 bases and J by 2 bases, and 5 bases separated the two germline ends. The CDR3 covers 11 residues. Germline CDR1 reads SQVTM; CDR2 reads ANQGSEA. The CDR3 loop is CSATNTGELFF. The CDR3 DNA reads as TGCAGCGCAACAAACACCGGGGAGCTGTTTTTT.

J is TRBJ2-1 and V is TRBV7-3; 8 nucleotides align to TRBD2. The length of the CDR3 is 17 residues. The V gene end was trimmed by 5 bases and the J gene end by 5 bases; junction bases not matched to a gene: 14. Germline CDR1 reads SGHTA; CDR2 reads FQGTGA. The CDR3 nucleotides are TGTGCCAGCAGCCTAAAAAGAGCGGGAGCGCCAAACAATGAGCAGTTCTTC. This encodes CASSLKRAGAPNNEQFF.

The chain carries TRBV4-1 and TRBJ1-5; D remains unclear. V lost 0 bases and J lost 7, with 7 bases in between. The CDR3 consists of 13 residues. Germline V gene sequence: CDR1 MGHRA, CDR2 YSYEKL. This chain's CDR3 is CASSQDPLQPQHF. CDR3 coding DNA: TGCGCCAGCAGCCAAGATCCACTGCAGCCCCAGCATTTT.